This T cell receptor beta chain stems from a study of cytomegalovirus exposure and HLA in healthy donors. As to this clone: Its antigen is currently unknown.

PCR was performed using 60 Vbeta and 13 Jbeta primers. Method: immunoSEQ multiplex PCR; TCRdb's copy keeps in-frame clones and lacks some. The repertoire holds around 150,000 clones, with 65% to 80% as singletons. General observations from the study: Reportedly, TCR beta sequences accurately predicted HLA-A and HLA-B alleles in most subjects. Reports credit the classifier with highly specific, highly sensitive diagnosis of cytomegalovirus status. A later analysis showed HLA-associated TCR beta chains outstripping equally common others in clonal expansion. Presence/absence results assume similar sequencing depth per donor, which may not hold.

J was trimmed by 3 bases and V by 4 bases; bases with no gene match: 5. Looked up from germline, CDR1 is SNHLY and CDR2 is FYNNEI. CDR3 length: 14 amino acids. The genes are TRBV2 and TRBJ1-2; TRBD1 matches at 7 bases. Sequencing used PBMCs. This clonotype was sampled from a man between 35 and 55 years old in good health and CMV-seronegative. The CDR3 region has the DNA TGTGCCAGCAGTGTTGGACAGGAAGACTATGGCTACACCTTC. Translation: CASSVGQEDYGYTF.